The 17 T cell receptor beta chains in this list originate from one sample, sequenced in a study of blood T cell repertoires in COVID-19. The assay was immunoSEQ multiplex PCR, and TCRdb's table has in-frame clones only and misses some. The profile shows about 190,000 clones, around nine tenths of them singletons. The sample consisted of peripheral blood. These receptor sequences come from a man between 35 and 55 years old with acute or convalescent COVID-19.

The chain employs TRBV25-1 and TRBJ1-1; D is undetermined. The CDR3 totals 11 residues. Germline CDR1 and CDR2: MGHDK and SYGVNS. Between the trimmed V and J ends, which lost 9 bases and 1 base, there was a span of 6 bases. The CDR3 region is CASGPNTEAFF. The CDR3, as DNA: TGTGCCAGTGGGCCGAACACTGAAGCTTTCTTT. Looking up the rest from reference TRBV25-1 and TRBJ1-1 gives the full variable domain: EADIYQTPRYLVIGTGKKITLECSQTMGHDKMYWYQQDPGMELHLIHYSYGVNSTEKGDLSSESTVSRIRTEHFPLTLESARPSHTSQYLCASGPNTEAFFGQGTRLTVV.

The chain employs TRBV5-1 and TRBJ2-2; TRBD2 matches 11 bases. Trimming cost V 3 bases and J 0 bases; bases outside gene matches: 1. Germline CDR1 SGHRS, CDR2 YFSETQ. CDR3 length equals 16 residues. The CDR3 sequence is CASSWGLAANTGELFF. The CDR3 DNA follows: TGCGCCAGCAGCTGGGGACTAGCGGCGAACACCGGGGAGCTGTTTTTT.

This chain links TRBV5-6 with TRBJ2-2, with D uncertain. The CDR3 contains 13 residues. Looked up from germline, CDR1 is SGHDT and CDR2 is YYEEEE. Trimming cost V 2 bases and J 5 bases, with 7 bases left between them. The CDR3, as DNA: TGTGCCAGCAGCTTCGAGTATACCGGGGAGCTGTTTTTT. As protein: CASSFEYTGELFF.

The chain has TRBV9 and TRBJ2-1; 7 bases match TRBD2. CDR3 length: 15 residues. Germline-derived CDR1 and CDR2 are SGDLS and YYNGEE. V dropped 3 bases and J dropped 6; count of bases not matched to a gene: 9. The CDR3 coding sequence is TGTGCCAGCAGCGCCCAGAGCGGGGCCCCCAATGAGCAGTTCTTC. This codes for CASSAQSGAPNEQFF.

V is TRBV19 and J is TRBJ2-1; TRBD2 matches 8 bases. The CDR3 totals 14 residues. Per germline, CDR1 LNHDA and CDR2 SQIVND (reference sequence). V lost 3 bases, J lost 5 bases, and 3 bases stayed unmatched. The CDR3 nucleotides read TGTGCCAGTAGTATCGAAGCGGGGGACAATGAGCAGTTCTTC. Translated, it gives CASSIEAGDNEQFF.

Written as DNA, the CDR3 is TGTGCCAGCAGCAGCGGCGGAGGGGTGATGAACACTGAAGCTTTCTTT. Protein sequence: CASSSGGGVMNTEAFF. The chain joins TRBV7-9 to TRBJ1-1; D might be TRBD1 (5 bases). With 5 bases removed from V and 0 bases from J, the gap between germline ends came to 16 bases. The CDR3 length is 16 residues. Germline CDR1 reads SEHNR; CDR2 reads FQNEAQ (reference sequence).

This chain uses TRBV9 with TRBJ1-3, with TRBD1 matching 7 bases. The CDR3 spans 14 residues. The ends lost 5 bases at V and 0 bases at J; junction bases unmatched: 2. From germline, CDR1 is SGDLS and CDR2 YYNGEE. The CDR3 region has the DNA TGTGCCAGCAGGGGGACAGACTCTGGAAACACCATATATTTT. It translates to CASRGTDSGNTIYF.

V and J are TRBV19 and TRBJ2-7, with 9 bases fitting TRBD1. The CDR3 runs to 15 residues. The germline gives CDR1 LNHDA, CDR2 SQIVND (reference sequence). J was trimmed by 4 bases and V by 5 bases; bases with no gene match: 9. The CDR3 region has the DNA TGTGCCAGTAGTCCCCCCAACAGGGGGCATTACGAGCAGTACTTC. Translated: CASSPPNRGHYEQYF.

The table lists this clone with a count of one. J is TRBJ1-5 and V is TRBV6-5, with 7 positions matching TRBD1. With V trimmed by 0 bases and J by 7 bases, 6 bases remained unmatched. Germline V lookup: CDR1 MNHEY, CDR2 SVGAGI. CDR3 length: 15 residues. This CDR3 is CASSYSQGLGQPQHF. The CDR3 DNA is TGTGCCAGCAGTTACTCACAGGGGCTTGGGCAGCCCCAGCATTTT.

The chain is built from TRBV19 and TRBJ1-1; weak D call: TRBD1 (6 bases). The germline V gene has CDR1 LNHDA and CDR2 SQIVND (reference sequence). The CDR3 is 14 amino acids. V lost 4 bases and J 1 base, leaving 10 bases between the germline ends. The DNA of the CDR3 is TGTGCCAGTAGTACCACAGGGCCGAACACTGAAGCTTTCTTT. This translates into CASSTTGPNTEAFF.

This chain uses TRBV15 with TRBJ2-5; D unresolved. The CDR3 totals 15 residues. The germline gives CDR1 LNHNV, CDR2 YYDKDF (reference sequence). Deletions cut 1 base from V and 5 bases from J, with 14 bases between. CDR3 nucleotide sequence: TGTGCCACCAGCAGAGCGGGTGTCTTCGATGAGACCCAGTACTTC. It encodes CATSRAGVFDETQYF.

The chain recombines TRBV7-9 with TRBJ2-7; 8 nucleotides line up with TRBD1. The CDR3 runs 15 residues. Germline V gene data show CDR1 as SEHNR and CDR2 as FQNEAQ (reference sequence). V gave up 4 bases and J gave up 3 bases; unmatched junction bases: 8. The CDR3 region is CASSSPQGVNYEQYF. DNA of the CDR3: TGTGCCAGCAGCTCTCCACAGGGGGTCAACTACGAGCAGTACTTC.

The V call is TRBV7-9, the J call TRBJ1-1; a possible D gene is TRBD1 (6 bases). The CDR3 contains 15 residues. CDR1 is SEHNR, CDR2 FQNEAQ, per germline (reference sequence). Trimming pared 5 bases from V and 2 bases from J, leaving 15 bases between. As DNA, the CDR3 is TGTGCCAGCAGCGCGATGGGACAAACAAACACTGAAGCTTTCTTT. Its protein is CASSAMGQTNTEAFF. Supplemented by reference TRBV7-9 and TRBJ1-1, the full variable domain reads DTGVSQNPRHKITKRGQNVTFRCDPISEHNRLYWYRQTLGQGPEFLTYFQNEAQLEKSRLLSDRFSAERPKGSFSTLEIQRTEQGDSAMYLCASSAMGQTNTEAFFGQGTRLTVV.

The chain couples TRBV5-1 to TRBJ1-1; 7 bases are shared with TRBD1. CDR3 size: 14 residues. CDR1 SGHRS and CDR2 YFSETQ come from the germline V gene. J lost 3 bases, V lost 4 bases, and 6 bases had no gene match. CDR3 residues: CASSPGQGDTEAFF. The CDR3 coding sequence is TGCGCCAGCAGCCCCGGGCAGGGGGACACTGAAGCTTTCTTT. Full variable domain (rest looked up from reference TRBV5-1 and TRBJ1-1): KAGVTQTPRYLIKTRGQQVTLSCSPISGHRSVSWYQQTPGQGLQFLFEYFSETQRNKGNFPGRFSGRQFSNSRSEMNVSTLELGDSALYLCASSPGQGDTEAFFGQGTRLTVV.

This clone has only one observation. This sequence joins TRBV21-1 and TRBJ2-5; the table's D call, TRBD1, has no DNA check behind it. TRBV21-1 is noted as a pseudogene. The CDR3 totals 14 residues. Written as DNA, the CDR3 is TGTGCCAGCAGCAAGAGGACAGGGGACGAGACCCAGTACTTC. It codes for CASSKRTGDETQYF.

The rearrangement links TRBV7-7 to TRBJ1-4; D is possibly TRBD1 (5 bases). Looked up from germline, CDR1 is SSHAT and CDR2 is FNYEAQ (reference sequence). V was cut by 7 bases and J by 3 bases, with 12 bases left in between. This CDR3 has 14 amino acids. Here the CDR3 reads CASKSSRANEKLFF. DNA for the CDR3: TGTGCCAGCAAGTCTTCCAGGGCTAATGAAAAACTGTTTTTT.

This clone was counted once. The V gene is TRBV5-4, the J gene TRBJ2-2; maybe TRBD1 (6 bases). The CDR3 runs to 15 residues. V lost 5 bases and J 0 bases, leaving 11 bases between the germline ends. CDR1 and CDR2 from the germline V gene are SGHNT and YYREEE (reference sequence). In DNA, the CDR3 is TGTGCCAGCAGATTCAGGGGCTCGAACACCGGGGAGCTGTTTTTT. Protein sequence: CASRFRGSNTGELFF.